Each of the 32 T cell receptor beta chains below was sequenced from the same sample in a study of identical twins. TCRdb analysed the 5' RACE reads with MiXCR anew, one entry per CDR3 protein. The sample contains 150,000 or so distinct CDR3 sequences, under 4.5% of which appear only once. Input material: memory T cells sorted from blood. Receptors originate from a man aged 18 to 29 in good health.

In its sample, this clonotype was seen a few times. V and J are TRBV6-5 and TRBJ2-3, with D tentatively TRBD2 (7 bases). Germline V lookup: CDR1 MNHEY, CDR2 SVGAGI. The CDR3 is 16 amino acids. V dropped 2 bases and J dropped 4 bases, with 16 bases sitting between them. CDR3 in amino acids: CASSYLQVGGADTQYF. The CDR3 DNA reads as TGTGCCAGCAGTTACCTTCAAGTAGGGGGGGCAGATACGCAGTATTTT.

This clonotype was counted ten times or more. The chain employs TRBV12-3 or TRBV12-4 and TRBJ2-7, with TRBD2 matching over 8 bases. Losses at the gene ends were 8 bases for V and 2 bases for J; bases not matched to a gene: 8. The CDR3 runs to 14 residues. The CDR3 loop is CASSPGGRPYEQYF. The CDR3 DNA reads as TGTGCCAGCTCCCCGGGCGGGAGGCCCTACGAGCAGTACTTC.

Sample share makes this clonotype medium-sized. The chain links TRBV29-1 to TRBJ2-7; TRBD2 might be the D (5 bases). Germline V gene sequence: CDR1 SQVTM, CDR2 ANQGSEA. V dropped 7 bases and J dropped 3 bases, with 7 bases sitting between them. The CDR3 spans 10 residues. The CDR3 sequence: CSAEGYEQYV. The CDR3 DNA reads TGCAGCGCTGAGGGCTACGAGCAGTACGTC.

This clonotype was recorded many times. The chain links TRBV4-3 to TRBJ2-5; maybe TRBD1 (5 bases). Germline CDR1 is LGHNA and CDR2 is YSLEER. V was clipped by 1 base and J by 5 bases, with 14 bases between them. The CDR3 is 15 residues long. CDR3 in amino acids: CASSQGFSSGETQYF. CDR3 DNA: TGCGCCAGCAGCCAAGGGTTCTCGTCAGGGGAGACCCAGTACTTC.

The table lists this clonotype with a few counts. The chain links TRBV5-1 to TRBJ2-5, with D maybe TRBD1 (6 bases). The CDR3 has 16 residues. With 0 bases removed from V and 5 bases from J, the gap between germline ends came to 17 bases. From germline, CDR1 is SGHRS and CDR2 YFSETQ. The CDR3 sequence is CASSLGWDINSETQYF. The DNA of the CDR3 is TGCGCCAGCAGCTTGGGCTGGGACATCAATTCGGAGACCCAGTACTTC.

This clonotype was found many times. At one end the junction does not follow the germline gene, possibly because of a read error. CDR3: CASNHRDRDF. The CDR3 nucleotides read TGTGCCAGCAACCACCGGGACAGGGACTTC. The chain couples TRBV6-1 to TRBJ1-2, with TRBD1 matching over 9 bases. CDR1 MNHNS and CDR2 SASEGT come from the germline V gene. This CDR3 has 10 amino acids.

This clonotype was found many times. V and J are TRBV21-1 and TRBJ1-2; the table's D call TRBD1 went unverified against the DNA. TRBV21-1 is shown as a pseudogene. The CDR3 runs to 14 residues. Here the CDR3 reads CASSYGGVRRGYTF. The CDR3 DNA sequence: TGTGCCAGCAGCTACGGGGGGGTACGGAGGGGCTACACCTTC.

The sample holds many counts of this clonotype. The CDR3 DNA reads TGTGCCATCAGTAGTCAGGGGGCGGATGAAAAACTGTTTTTT. Protein product: CAISSQGADEKLFF. This chain connects TRBV10-3 to TRBJ1-4; 8 bases agree with TRBD1. Germline CDR1 ENHRY, CDR2 SYGVKD. The V gene end was trimmed by 5 bases and the J gene end by 6 bases; junction bases not matched to a gene: 5. This CDR3 has 14 residues.

This clonotype was seen at least ten times. In DNA form, the CDR3 reads TGTGCCAGCACACCAGCGGGGGTAGGAAACACCATATATTTT. Translated, it gives CASTPAGVGNTIYF. The J gene is TRBJ1-3, the V gene TRBV25-1, with D possibly being TRBD1 (5 bases). With 7 bases removed from V and 4 bases from J, the gap between germline ends came to 14 bases. The germline V gene encodes CDR1 MGHDK and CDR2 SYGVNS. CDR3 length: 14 residues.

This clonotype has a handful of counts. The V and J genes are TRBV5-4 and TRBJ2-7, with TRBD1 matching over 7 bases. The CDR3 consists of 15 residues. In germline, CDR1 is SGHNT, CDR2 YYREEE (reference sequence). Trimming removed 3 bases from V and 1 base from J; junction bases left unmatched: 7. DNA of the CDR3: TGTGCCAGCAGCTCCCAGGACAGGAGATCCTACGAGCAGTACTTC. The encoded protein is CASSSQDRRSYEQYF.

This clonotype was recorded many times. V usage is TRBV7-6 and J usage is TRBJ2-3, with a weak D call TRBD1 (5 bases). The germline CDR1 and CDR2 sequences are SGHVS and FNYEAQ. The V end lost 2 bases, the J end lost 6 bases, and 18 bases lay between the germline ends. The CDR3 sequence is 16 residues long. Written as DNA, the CDR3 is TGTGCCAGCAGCTTATTCGGCAGGGTGGTGGCGGATACGCAGTATTTT. Encoded protein: CASSLFGRVVADTQYF.

The J gene is TRBJ2-5, the V gene TRBV7-8, with D possibly being TRBD1 (5 bases). The CDR3 sequence is 17 residues long. Deletions cut 0 bases from V and 1 base from J, with 15 bases between. Per germline, CDR1 SGHVS and CDR2 FQNEAQ. The CDR3 nucleotides read TGTGCCAGCAGCTTAGCTCCGGGCAGGGAACCCCAAGAGACCCAGTACTTC. Its protein product is CASSLAPGREPQETQYF.

At least ten counts were recorded for this clonotype. V usage is TRBV5-1 and J usage is TRBJ2-3; 15 bases agree with TRBD2. The CDR3 extends over 17 amino acids. Looked up from germline, CDR1 is SGHRS and CDR2 is YFSETQ. With 4 bases clipped from V and 0 bases from J, the junction kept 3 bases outside the gene matches. The CDR3 loop is CASSRGLAGGSTDTQYF. The CDR3, as DNA: TGCGCCAGCAGCAGGGGACTAGCGGGAGGAAGCACAGATACGCAGTATTTT.

This clonotype was seen many times. The gene calls are TRBV5-1 and TRBJ2-3; possible D gene TRBD1, 5 bases. The length of the CDR3 is 14 residues. Deletions cut 5 bases from V and 0 bases from J, with 10 bases between. Germline CDR1 is SGHRS and CDR2 is YFSETQ. CDR3 in DNA: TGCGCCAGCAGACCGGACACCAGCACAGATACGCAGTATTTT. This translates into CASRPDTSTDTQYF.

This clonotype was observed at least ten times. The V and J genes are TRBV9 and TRBJ1-6, with a possible D match to TRBD1 (5 bases). The CDR3 sequence is 14 residues long. CDR1 and CDR2 (germline): SGDLS, YYNGEE. Trimming took 3 bases from V and 6 from J, leaving 10 bases between them. The CDR3 DNA reads as TGTGCCAGCAGCGCGGGGACGGTTAATTCACCCCTCCACTTT. It encodes CASSAGTVNSPLHF. The variable domain in full, with the rest retrieved from reference TRBV9 and TRBJ1-6, is DSGVTQTPKHLITATGQRVTLRCSPRSGDLSVYWYQQSLDQGLQFLIQYYNGEERAKGNILERFSAQQFPDLHSELNLSSLELGDSALYFCASSAGTVNSPLHFGNGTRLTVT.

This clonotype has at least ten counts. This chain uses TRBV12-3 or TRBV12-4 with TRBJ2-5, with 11 bases fitting TRBD2. The CDR3 is 18 amino acids. Germline trimming cut 4 bases from V and 5 bases from J; bases unmatched to any gene: 15. The CDR3 reads CASSSGGLAGGPRETQYF. The DNA of the CDR3 is TGTGCCAGCAGTTCTGGCGGACTAGCGGGTGGACCACGGGAGACCCAGTACTTC.

At least ten counts were recorded for this clonotype. The chain carries TRBV20-1 and TRBJ2-7; D is undetermined. The CDR3 contains 14 residues. Germline CDR1 and CDR2: DFQATT and SNEGSKA (reference sequence). The germline V and J ends were trimmed by 3 bases and 5 bases, with 17 bases remaining between them. CDR3 in DNA: TGCAGTGCTAGGTACAGCAGTCGTAAGGACGAGCAGTACTTC. Amino acids: CSARYSSRKDEQYF.

The table lists this clonotype with many counts. This sequence joins TRBV27 and TRBJ1-4; D is ambiguous. Germline V gene lookup returns CDR1 MNHEY and CDR2 SMNVEV (reference sequence). V lost 5 bases and J lost 0, with 7 bases in between. The CDR3 contains 14 residues. The chain's CDR3 is CASSPRTTNEKLFF. The DNA for the CDR3 is TGTGCCAGCAGTCCCAGGACAACTAATGAAAAACTGTTTTTT.

In this sample, this clonotype turned up many times. The J gene is TRBJ1-1, the V gene TRBV7-8; D is undetermined. Germline V CDR1 and CDR2: SGHVS, FQNEAQ. This CDR3 region has 13 residues. V was trimmed by 2 bases and J by 1 base, leaving 5 bases between them. The CDR3 loop reads CASSLYENTEAFF. The CDR3 DNA is TGTGCCAGCAGCTTATATGAGAACACTGAAGCTTTCTTT.

This clonotype was detected many times. The chain links TRBV4-2 to TRBJ2-1; D not resolved. There are 12 residues in the CDR3. V shed 2 bases and J shed 8 bases, with 7 bases lying between them. The germline gives CDR1 LGHNA, CDR2 YNFKEQ. CDR3 residues: CASSQRADEQFF. The CDR3 DNA reads TGTGCCAGCAGCCAAAGGGCCGATGAGCAGTTCTTC.

This clonotype has at least ten counts. Here the CDR3 DNA reads TGTGCCAGCAGCCCCCCCGGGATCTCTCTGAATGAGCAGTTCTTC. It translates to CASSPPGISLNEQFF. The chain carries TRBV5-4 and TRBJ2-1; D perhaps matches TRBD2 (5 bases). The length of the CDR3 is 15 residues. Between the trimmed V and J ends, which lost 4 bases and 7 bases, there was a span of 18 bases. Germline assignment: CDR1 SGHNT and CDR2 YYREEE (reference sequence).

This clonotype was counted many times. The rearrangement joins TRBV20-1 to TRBJ1-2, with 9 bases fitting TRBD1. Trimming removed 8 bases from V and 0 bases from J; junction bases left unmatched: 10. CDR1 and CDR2 (germline): DFQATT, SNEGSKA (reference sequence). This CDR3 contains 15 residues. The CDR3 region is CSPKGGTGTNYGYTF. CDR3 coding DNA: TGCAGTCCCAAAGGCGGGACAGGGACTAACTATGGCTACACCTTC.

This clonotype was seen repeatedly, ten times or more. The rearrangement uses TRBV2 and TRBJ1-1; D ambiguous. The V gene's germline CDR1 is SNHLY and CDR2 FYNNEI. V dropped 3 bases and J dropped 0 bases, with 8 bases sitting between them. This CDR3 has 14 residues. The CDR3 loop reads CASSDLGMNTEAFF. For the CDR3, the DNA is TGTGCCAGCAGTGATCTGGGGATGAACACTGAAGCTTTCTTT.

This clonotype was counted ten times or more. This sequence joins TRBV6-2 or TRBV6-3 and TRBJ2-7; 9 nucleotides line up with TRBD2. CDR1 MNHEY and CDR2 SVGEGT come from the germline V gene. This CDR3 is built from 17 residues. The V segment lost 2 bases and the J segment 4 bases; nucleotides outside the gene matches: 12. CDR3 sequence reads: CASSYGARIAGVYEQYF. The DNA for the CDR3 is TGTGCCAGCAGTTACGGAGCCCGAATAGCGGGAGTTTACGAGCAGTACTTC.

This clonotype was picked up many times. This chain links TRBV12-3 or TRBV12-4 with TRBJ2-7; TRBD1 matches at 10 bases. The CDR3 sequence is 15 residues long. Trimming removed 2 bases from V and 5 bases from J; junction bases left unmatched: 6. The CDR3 loop reads CASSLMGQGPHEQYV. In DNA form, the CDR3 reads TGTGCCAGCAGTTTAATGGGACAGGGGCCCCACGAGCAGTACGTC.

This clonotype was counted many times. The chain carries TRBV20-1 and TRBJ2-3; possibly TRBD2 for D (6 bases). The CDR3 has 13 residues. Germline CDR1 DFQATT, CDR2 SNEGSKA (reference sequence). V was shortened by 5 bases and J by 3 bases, with 12 bases between the two germline ends. CDR3 in amino acids: CSALAKGTDTQYF. CDR3 in DNA: TGCAGTGCTCTAGCGAAGGGTACAGATACGCAGTATTTT.

The V gene is TRBV5-1, the J gene TRBJ2-7; either TRBD1 or TRBD2 may supply D (5 bases each). The length of the CDR3 is 11 residues. Per germline, CDR1 SGHRS and CDR2 YFSETQ. V lost 8 bases to trimming and J lost 3 bases, with 9 bases between them. The CDR3 DNA is TGCGCCAGTACAGGAGGCTACGAGCAGTACTTC. This encodes CASTGGYEQYF. The whole variable domain, remainder taken from reference TRBV5-1 and TRBJ2-7, is KAGVTQTPRYLIKTRGQQVTLSCSPISGHRSVSWYQQTPGQGLQFLFEYFSETQRNKGNFPGRFSGRQFSNSRSEMNVSTLELGDSALYLCASTGGYEQYFGPGTRLTVT.

In this sample, this clonotype turned up many times. The chain joins TRBV7-9 to TRBJ2-1, with D possibly matching TRBD2 (5 bases). CDR1 and CDR2 from the germline V gene are SEHNR and FQNEAQ (reference sequence). V lost 4 bases and J 9 bases, leaving 10 bases between the germline ends. CDR3 size: 12 residues. The CDR3 reads CASSSPRGEQFF. CDR3 DNA: TGTGCCAGCAGCTCTCCACGGGGTGAGCAGTTCTTC. Full variable domain (rest looked up from reference TRBV7-9 and TRBJ2-1): DTGVSQNPRHKITKRGQNVTFRCDPISEHNRLYWYRQTLGQGPEFLTYFQNEAQLEKSRLLSDRFSAERPKGSFSTLEIQRTEQGDSAMYLCASSSPRGEQFFGPGTRLTVL.

In this sample, this clonotype turned up many times. The J gene is TRBJ1-5, the V gene TRBV6-1; 7 bases are a match to TRBD1. With V trimmed by 6 bases and J by 5 bases, 10 bases remained unmatched. The CDR3 spans 15 residues. Germline CDR1 is MNHNS and CDR2 is SASEGT. The CDR3 DNA sequence: TGTGCCAGCAGGGATACAGGGGATGTACATCAGCCCCAGCATTTT. Protein: CASRDTGDVHQPQHF.

This clonotype was counted at least ten times. The chain links TRBV2 to TRBJ2-5; TRBD2 is a possible D gene (6 bases). CDR1 and CDR2 from the germline V gene are SNHLY and FYNNEI. The germline V and J ends were trimmed by 6 bases and 3 bases, with 17 bases remaining between them. The CDR3 loop spans 15 amino acids. The CDR3 DNA sequence: TGTGCCAGCAGGGGCGGGACCAGTCCGAAAGAGACCCAGTACTTC. Encoded protein: CASRGGTSPKETQYF. Together with reference TRBV2 and TRBJ2-5, the CDR3 gives the full variable domain: EPEVTQTPSHQVTQMGQEVILRCVPISNHLYFYWYRQILGQKVEFLVSFYNNEISEKSEIFDDQFSVERPDGSNFTLKIRSTKLEDSAMYFCASRGGTSPKETQYFGPGTRLLVL.

This clonotype showed up many times. This chain uses TRBV7-6 with TRBJ1-5; no clear D. The CDR3 spans 14 residues. Germline CDR1 SGHVS, CDR2 FNYEAQ. Trimming pared 1 base from V and 7 bases from J, leaving 11 bases between. The CDR3 bases are TGTGCCAGCAGCTTAGGCCGGGGAGCCCAGCCCCAGCATTTT. It yields the protein CASSLGRGAQPQHF.

This clonotype was observed a few times. The CDR3 DNA is TGTGCCACCAGTGATGCTAGCGGGAGACGGGATGAGCAGTTCTTC. This encodes CATSDASGRRDEQFF. The chain is built from TRBV24-1 and TRBJ2-1; 10 bases agree with TRBD2. This CDR3 region has 15 residues. V was pared by 3 bases and J by 8 bases, with 6 bases of the junction left unmatched. Germline CDR1 reads KGHDR; CDR2 reads SFDVKD.